This entry features one TCR beta chain sequence. Its target is unknown. The junction departs from germline at one end; a sequencing error may be responsible. The library came from three nested PCR rounds adapted from ARM-PCR protocols. Each CDR3 protein is one row after TCRdb ran MiXCR on the multiplex PCR reads. Of around 99,000 distinct CDR3 sequences in the sample, about 64% are singletons; the top ten hold roughly 19%. The sample originates from a study of tumor and adjacent non-tumor tissue in lung cancer. The wider study: On average, productive TCRbeta reads reached about 4.4 million per sample.

This sample's RNA came from whole unsorted tissue. The normal lung tissue was taken more than 3 cm from the tumor edge. Study results and limitations: Compared with tumor, normal lung showed significantly lower TCR diversity.

Germline lookup yields CDR1 PRHDT and CDR2 FYEKMQ (reference sequence). The CDR3 covers 15 residues. Sequencing used distant non-tumor lung tissue. The rearrangement joins TRBV13 to TRBJ2-1; the D is unclear. This sequence was found in a man in his fifties or sixties with non-small cell lung cancer. The CDR3: CASTLDGSSYNERFF. DNA of the CDR3: TGTGCCAGCACCTTAGACGGCAGCTCCTACAATGAGCGGTTCTTC.